This paragraph reports one T cell receptor (beta chain). The data originate from a study of blood T cell repertoires in COVID-19. Germline CDR1 reads WSHSY; CDR2 reads SAAADI. Trimming shortened V by 8 bases and J by 4 bases, and 14 bases separated the two germline ends. The CDR3 is 13 amino acids. The repertoire was sequenced with immunoSEQ multiplex PCR; TCRdb's copy has only in-frame clones and lacks some. This table has about 170,000 clones, more than 70% appearing once. The genes are TRBV10-2 and TRBJ1-1; TRBD1 might be the D (6 bases). This TCR was recovered from a woman in her seventies who had recovered from COVID-19. Sequenced: peripheral blood. In DNA, the CDR3 is TGCGCCAGCGCCAGGCAGGGGAGCACTGAAGCTTTCTTT. Amino acid sequence: CASARQGSTEAFF.